The TCR beta chain under discussion was sequenced for a study of blood T cell repertoires in COVID-19 (dated by TCRdb to about 2020). Background on the whole study: Samples covering the acute and convalescent phases of COVID-19 were provided by collaborators in the United States, Italy and Spain. The prospective study material was composed of cDNA or gDNA derived from T cells, B-cell-depleted T cells, or PBMCs. The repertoires were released in a freely available public database intended as a resource for research on the immune response to SARS-CoV-2. The samples were drawn from the first 160 participants of the ongoing ImmuneRACE study and from under 1,500 subjects provided by 6 global collaborators. Where available, HLA class I and class II types were obtained from metadata supplied by the sample provider rather than from assay-based typing. The sample metadata nearly always contained a de-identified subject ID, COVID-19 status, age in years and sex. Subjects who had been exposed to COVID-19, were actively infected with it, or had recovered from it provided the deeply sampled blood TCRbeta repertoires that made up the dataset. Points the paper makes about the study in general: The amount of clinical and demographic metadata varied by source and participant and was provided uncurated.

According to the germline V gene, CDR1 reads SGHTA and CDR2 reads FQGNSA. The CDR3 sequence holds 13 residues, the cysteine and phenylalanine included. Just the 39-base CDR3 DNA is kept, in frame starting at base 1. Trimming takes 4 bases off V and 10 bases off J; junction bases not matched to a gene: 9. Turning to this clone: Its antigen target is currently unknown. Per-base quality was not reported, and no clone a single base away is much larger than it.

TCRbeta CDR3 regions were amplified from genomic DNA using the immunoSEQ Assay, a bias-controlled multiplex PCR. Under the source paper's analysis protocol: The number of nucleated cells in each sample was estimated by amplification of reference gene primers within the assay. Sequence reads were collapsed and filtered to measure the absolute abundance of every unique TCRbeta CDR3 rearrangement. For each sample, productive Simpson clonality was calculated as the square root of Simpson's diversity index over productive rearrangements. TCRdb took this table from immuneACCESS and kept in-frame rearrangements with V and J called. Such tables lack part of the clones; where checked against another copy, unresolved V genes explain under half of the gap, and the rest is unexplained. V, J and clone size were drawn from that table, and D and trimming were deduced from the DNA. The sample data list about 45,000 clones, and more than 75% of these were observed just once. Around 19% of the sample rests with the top ten.

Whole blood was collected in K2EDTA tubes by collaborating institutions according to the institutions' own protocols. For TCRbeta analysis, collaborator samples were shipped as frozen whole blood, as isolated PBMCs, or as DNA extracted from either sample type. Sequenced: peripheral blood. The receptor comes from a man aged 65-85 years with acute or convalescent COVID-19. The rearrangement joined TRBV7-2 to TRBJ1-1; TRBD1 lines up with 7 middle nucleotides. CDR3 sequence: CASSSYRGMAAFF. The DNA sequence reads TGTGCCAGCAGCTCGTACAGGGGAATGGCAGCTTTCTTT.